The 16 T cell receptor beta chains below come from one sample, sequenced in a study of shared clonotypes between healthy human individuals. This table comes from immunoSEQ multiplex PCR, and its TCRdb copy is limited to in-frame clones, with some not included. The sample holds around 510,000 clones, around 95% seen once. Material for sequencing was naive CD4+ T cells sorted from blood. Subset reported: CD45RA+ positively selected. These receptors came from a woman in her twenties or thirties in good health.

The genes are TRBV28 and TRBJ2-1; 9 nucleotides agree with TRBD2. CDR1 and CDR2 from the germline V gene are MDHEN and SYDVKM. The CDR3 is 14 amino acids. CDR3 sequence (DNA): TGTGCTACGCTAGCGGGAACATCCTACAATGAGCAGTTCTTC. Translation gives CATLAGTSYNEQFF.

The chain carries TRBV28 and TRBJ1-2; D perhaps matches TRBD1 (5 bases). This CDR3 has 12 residues. CDR1 is MDHEN and CDR2 is SYDVKM in the germline V gene. V lost 6 bases to trimming and J lost 8 bases, with 13 bases between them. The chain's CDR3 is CASSLGGTGYTF. DNA of the CDR3: TGTGCCAGCAGCCTGGGGGGGACCGGCTACACCTTC.

Only one count was recorded for this clone. Other DNA sequences from this sample encode an identical CDR3 as well. The V and J genes are TRBV20-1 and TRBJ1-2; no clear D gene. This CDR3 spans 11 amino acids. V was cut by 3 bases and J by 5 bases, with 7 bases left in between. Germline CDR1 is DFQATT and CDR2 is SNEGSKA (reference sequence). The CDR3 nucleotides are TGCAGTGCTAGGGGAGGGTATGGCTACACCTTC. It codes for CSARGGYGYTF.

This clone was found once. V usage is TRBV6-5 and J usage is TRBJ1-5, with 9 bases fitting TRBD1. The V segment lost 5 bases and the J segment 7 bases; nucleotides outside the gene matches: 9. Germline CDR1 reads MNHEY; CDR2 reads SVGAGI. This CDR3 has 15 residues. The CDR3 spells CASSPQGAGRQPQHF. DNA of the CDR3: TGTGCCAGCAGTCCACAGGGGGCTGGTAGACAGCCCCAGCATTTT.

The rearrangement links TRBV5-1 to TRBJ2-3; D gene ambiguous. CDR3 length: 14 amino acids. Germline V gene data show CDR1 as SGHRS and CDR2 as YFSETQ. Deletions cut 0 bases from V and 3 bases from J, with 8 bases between. The CDR3 sequence: CASSLASRTDTQYF. The CDR3 nucleotides read TGCGCCAGCAGCTTGGCCTCTAGGACAGATACGCAGTATTTT.

The rearrangement links TRBV5-1 to TRBJ2-5; D remains unclear. CDR3 length equals 13 residues. Germline V gene data show CDR1 as SGHRS and CDR2 as YFSETQ. Trimming pared 0 bases from V and 2 bases from J, leaving 5 bases between. The CDR3 spells CASSLAVQETQYF. CDR3 coding DNA: TGCGCCAGCAGCTTGGCAGTGCAAGAGACCCAGTACTTC.

This rearrangement joins TRBV10-3 to TRBJ2-5; 14 bases are shared with TRBD2. This CDR3 contains 18 residues. The V gene's germline CDR1 is ENHRY and CDR2 SYGVKD. Trimming removed 0 bases from V and 4 bases from J; junction bases left unmatched: 7. The CDR3 nucleotides read TGTGCCATCAGTGAGTCTACGGGACTAGCGGGAGTGCTAGAGACCCAGTACTTC. Translation gives CAISESTGLAGVLETQYF.

J is TRBJ2-2 and V is TRBV28; 12 bases map to TRBD2. The V segment lost 5 bases and the J segment 1 base; nucleotides outside the gene matches: 5. Germline values: CDR1 MDHEN, CDR2 SYDVKM. The length of the CDR3 is 17 residues. CDR3 region: CASSPSGLAGNTGELFF. The CDR3 DNA sequence: TGTGCCAGCAGTCCGTCGGGACTAGCGGGGAACACCGGGGAGCTGTTTTTT.

The J gene is TRBJ2-1, the V gene TRBV10-2; 15 positions match TRBD2. Germline V lookup: CDR1 WSHSY, CDR2 SAAADI. Trimming at V came to 7 bases and at J to 8 bases, leaving 6 bases not matched to a gene. CDR3 length: 15 residues. Here the CDR3 reads CASTEGLAGGDEQFF. CDR3 in DNA: TGCGCCAGCACTGAAGGACTAGCGGGAGGGGATGAGCAGTTCTTC.

The rearrangement joins TRBV28 to TRBJ1-4, with D perhaps matching TRBD1 (5 bases). Trimming stripped 3 bases from V and 4 bases from J, with 15 bases between. Germline V gives CDR1 MDHEN, CDR2 SYDVKM. The CDR3 is 16 amino acids. Here the CDR3 DNA reads TGTGCCAGCAGTTTGGGCAGGGAAGAGGGTAATGAAAAACTGTTTTTT. This sequence encodes CASSLGREEGNEKLFF.

The DNA of the CDR3 is TGTGCCAGCAGACGGGACGGGAGCTCCTACGAGCAGTACTTC. Its translation is CASRRDGSSYEQYF. The chain carries TRBV6-5 and TRBJ2-7, with D tentatively TRBD2 (6 bases). The CDR3 has 14 amino acids. Between the trimmed V and J ends, which lost 6 bases and 0 bases, there was a span of 12 bases. In germline, CDR1 is MNHEY, CDR2 SVGAGI.

This clone was seen a few times. The chain has TRBV4-2 and TRBJ1-5; weak D call: TRBD1 (5 bases). The V gene's germline CDR1 is LGHNA and CDR2 YNFKEQ. V lost 0 bases to trimming and J lost 6 bases, with 6 bases between them. There are 13 residues in the CDR3. The CDR3 is CASSQDGTQPQHF. CDR3 DNA: TGTGCCAGCAGCCAAGACGGGACTCAGCCCCAGCATTTT.

This rearrangement joins TRBV18 to TRBJ2-3; 8 positions match TRBD1. Germline CDR1 KGHSH, CDR2 LQKENI. This CDR3 spans 16 amino acids. Trimming removed 3 bases from V and 1 base from J; junction bases left unmatched: 6. The CDR3 spells CASSPLDRGGTDTQYF. CDR3 in DNA: TGTGCCAGCTCACCCTTAGACAGGGGTGGCACAGATACGCAGTATTTT.

The V call is TRBV4-1, the J call TRBJ2-2; 15 nucleotides agree with TRBD2. The CDR3 has 17 amino acids. The V and J ends lost 6 bases and 6 bases, in that order; junction bases with no gene match: 8. CDR1 is MGHRA, CDR2 YSYEKL, per germline. The CDR3 here is CASRAQGLAGGSGELFF. CDR3 coding DNA: TGCGCCAGCAGAGCCCAGGGACTAGCGGGAGGTTCCGGGGAGCTGTTTTTT.

This clone was seen only once. The chain links TRBV16 to TRBJ2-7; D is ambiguous. The CDR3 covers 11 residues. The germline V and J ends were trimmed by 1 base and 12 bases, with 10 bases remaining between them. Germline V gene sequence: CDR1 KGHSY, CDR2 FQNENV. CDR3 nucleotide sequence: TGTGCCAGCAGCCAATGGGCGACTCTGTACTTC. This translates into CASSQWATLYF.

In the case of this clone: This same CDR3 is encoded by further DNA sequences in the sample. The chain carries TRBV28 and TRBJ2-7, with a tentative D call TRBD2 (5 bases). The CDR3 has 12 amino acids. Per germline, CDR1 MDHEN and CDR2 SYDVKM. V lost 6 bases, J lost 4 bases, and 10 bases lay in between. In DNA form, the CDR3 reads TGTGCCAGCAGATCGACGGGGTACGAGCAGTACTTC. Amino acid sequence: CASRSTGYEQYF.